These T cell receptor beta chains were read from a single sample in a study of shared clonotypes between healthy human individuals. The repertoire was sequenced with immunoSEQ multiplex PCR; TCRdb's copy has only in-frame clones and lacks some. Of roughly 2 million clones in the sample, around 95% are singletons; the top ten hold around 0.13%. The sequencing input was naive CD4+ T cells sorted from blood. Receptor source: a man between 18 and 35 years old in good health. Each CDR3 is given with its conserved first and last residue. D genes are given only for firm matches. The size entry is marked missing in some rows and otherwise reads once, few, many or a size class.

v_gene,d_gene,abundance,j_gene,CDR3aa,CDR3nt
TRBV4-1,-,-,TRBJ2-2,CASSLAVATRGTGELFF,TGCGCCAGCAGCCTAGCCGTGGCCACAAGAGGCACCGGGGAGCTGTTTTTT
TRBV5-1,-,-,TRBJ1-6,CASSETGRTNSPLHF,TGCGCCAGCAGCGAAACGGGACGGACGAATTCACCCCTCCACTTT
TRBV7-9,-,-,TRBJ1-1,CASSMRADNTEAFF,TGTGCCAGCAGCATGAGGGCGGATAACACTGAAGCTTTCTTT
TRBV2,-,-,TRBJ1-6,CASSENSQGSPLHF,TGTGCCAGCAGTGAAAACAGCCAAGGTTCACCCCTCCACTTT
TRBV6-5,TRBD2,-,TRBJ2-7,CASSLAGAGNEQYF,TGTGCCAGCAGCCTAGCGGGGGCGGGGAACGAGCAGTACTTC
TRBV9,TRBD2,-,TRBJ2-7,CASSPGLAGVAEQYF,TGTGCCAGCAGCCCGGGACTAGCGGGAGTAGCGGAGCAGTACTTC
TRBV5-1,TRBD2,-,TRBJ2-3,CASSYRTSGGAGTDTQYF,TGCGCCAGCAGCTATCGGACTAGCGGGGGGGCCGGCACAGATACGCAGTATTTT
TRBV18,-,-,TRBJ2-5,CASSPPLASQETQYF,TGTGCCAGCTCACCACCCTTAGCGTCCCAAGAGACCCAGTACTTC
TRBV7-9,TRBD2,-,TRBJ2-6,CASSSRDYSGANVLTF,TGTGCCAGCAGCTCCAGGGACTACTCTGGGGCCAACGTCCTGACTTTC
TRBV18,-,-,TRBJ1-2,CASSRNMQEPNYGYTF,TGTGCCAGCTCACGAAATATGCAGGAACCTAACTATGGCTACACCTTC
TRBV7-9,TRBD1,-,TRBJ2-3,CASRFTGGGTDTQYF,TGTGCCAGCAGATTTACAGGGGGCGGCACAGATACGCAGTATTTT
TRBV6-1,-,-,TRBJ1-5,CASSDAGINQPQHF,TGTGCCAGCAGTGACGCGGGGATCAATCAGCCCCAGCATTTT
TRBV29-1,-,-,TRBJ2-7,CSVARGYEQYF,TGCAGCGTTGCACGGGGTTACGAGCAGTACTTC
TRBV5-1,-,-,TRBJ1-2,CASSLDRFYGYTF,TGCGCCAGCAGCTTGGACAGATTCTATGGCTACACCTTC
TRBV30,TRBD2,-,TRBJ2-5,CAWSKQTSGEQTQYF,TGTGCCTGGAGCAAACAAACTAGCGGCGAGCAGACCCAGTACTTC
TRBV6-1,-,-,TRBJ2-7,CASSRQGTSYEQYF,TGTGCCAGCAGTCGTCAGGGGACCTCCTACGAGCAGTACTTC
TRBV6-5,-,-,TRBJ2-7,CASSQGTGVYEQYF,TGTGCCAGCAGCCAGGGAACTGGAGTCTACGAGCAGTACTTC
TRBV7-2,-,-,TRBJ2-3,CASSFTRADTQYF,TGTGCCAGCAGCTTCACTAGGGCAGATACGCAGTATTTT
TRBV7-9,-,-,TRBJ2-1,CASSLATGSGYNEQFF,TGTGCCAGCAGCTTAGCCACAGGGTCCGGGTACAATGAGCAGTTCTTC
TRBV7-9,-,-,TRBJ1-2,CASSLSWGMDGYTF,TGTGCCAGCAGCTTATCGTGGGGGATGGATGGCTACACCTTC
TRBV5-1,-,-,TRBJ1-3,CASSAHPSSGNTIYF,TGCGCCAGCAGCGCTCATCCTTCCTCTGGAAACACCATATATTTT
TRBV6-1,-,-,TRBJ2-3,CASSAQGGTDTQYF,TGTGCCAGCAGTGCGCAGGGGGGGACAGATACGCAGTATTTT
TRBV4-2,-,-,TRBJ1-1,CASSQVGEANTEAFF,TGTGCCAGCAGCCAAGTGGGGGAGGCCAACACTGAAGCTTTCTTT
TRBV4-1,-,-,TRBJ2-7,CASSQERVLSTYEQYF,TGCGCCAGCAGCCAAGAAAGGGTACTTAGCACCTACGAGCAGTACTTC
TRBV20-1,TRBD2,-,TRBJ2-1,CSALSGGEQFF,TGCAGTGCTCTTAGCGGGGGAGAGCAGTTCTTC
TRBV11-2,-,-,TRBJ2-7,CASSLVGSSYEQYF,TGTGCCAGCAGCTTAGTAGGCAGTTCCTACGAGCAGTACTTC
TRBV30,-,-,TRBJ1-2,CAWIYPYGYTF,TGTGCCTGGATATATCCCTATGGCTACACCTTC
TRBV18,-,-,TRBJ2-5,CASSPPAGVQETQYF,TGTGCCAGCTCACCACCGGCAGGGGTGCAAGAGACCCAGTACTTC
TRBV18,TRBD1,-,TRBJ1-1,CASSPQYPRGLLYNTEAFF,TGTGCCAGCTCACCTCAATATCCCAGGGGGCTCCTGTATAACACTGAAGCTTTCTTT
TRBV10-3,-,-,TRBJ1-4,CATLRDGVSEKLFF,TGTGCCACCCTCCGAGATGGTGTGAGTGAAAAACTGTTTTTT
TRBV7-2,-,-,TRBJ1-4,CASSLEGTGEKLFF,TGTGCCAGCAGCTTAGAGGGGACTGGTGAAAAACTGTTTTTT
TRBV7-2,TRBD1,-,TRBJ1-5,CASSLVVTGGNQPQHF,TGTGCCAGCAGCTTAGTGGTGACAGGGGGCAATCAGCCCCAGCATTTT
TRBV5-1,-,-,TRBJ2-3,CASSLIGTSTDTQYF,TGCGCCAGCAGCTTGATAGGGACTAGCACAGATACGCAGTATTTT
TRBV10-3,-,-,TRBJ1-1,CAISVTGNTEAFF,TGTGCCATCAGCGTTACAGGGAACACTGAAGCTTTCTTT
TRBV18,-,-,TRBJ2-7,CASSPLSRDSSYEQYF,TGTGCCAGCTCACCACTTTCACGGGATAGCTCCTACGAGCAGTACTTC
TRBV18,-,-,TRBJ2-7,CASSPPSGTPYEQYF,TGTGCCAGCTCACCACCGTCGGGGACCCCCTACGAGCAGTACTTC
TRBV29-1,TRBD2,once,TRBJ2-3,CSVDSGTSGFADTQYF,TGCAGCGTGGATTCCGGGACTAGCGGGTTCGCAGATACGCAGTATTTT
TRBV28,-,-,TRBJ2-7,CASSKGLLYEQYF,TGTGCCAGCAGTAAAGGGCTCCTTTACGAGCAGTACTTC
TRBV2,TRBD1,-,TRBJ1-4,CASRGDRTGRTNEKLFF,TGTGCCAGCAGAGGGGATCGGACAGGGCGAACTAATGAAAAACTGTTTTTT
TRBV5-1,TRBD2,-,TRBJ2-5,CASSSPSGGFKETQYF,TGCGCCAGCAGCTCACCTAGCGGGGGATTTAAAGAGACCCAGTACTTC
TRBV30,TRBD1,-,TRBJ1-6,CAWSLGQGNSPLHF,TGTGCCTGGAGTCTCGGACAGGGTAATTCACCCCTCCACTTT
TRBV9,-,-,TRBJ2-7,CASSVDGVSLYEQYF,TGTGCCAGCAGCGTAGACGGGGTTAGTCTCTACGAGCAGTACTTC
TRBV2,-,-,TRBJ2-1,CASSGGSYNEQFF,TGTGCCAGCAGTGGGGGCTCCTACAATGAGCAGTTCTTC
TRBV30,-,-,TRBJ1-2,CAWSGTPYGYTF,TGTGCCTGGAGTGGGACACCTTATGGCTACACCTTC
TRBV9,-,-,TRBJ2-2,CASSVKPGELFF,TGTGCCAGCAGCGTCAAGCCCGGGGAGCTGTTTTTT
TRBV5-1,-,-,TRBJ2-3,CASTNFPGAGTDTQYF,TGCGCCAGCACCAATTTCCCAGGGGCTGGCACAGATACGCAGTATTTT
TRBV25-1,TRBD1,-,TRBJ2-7,CASSPRDRGDSYEQYF,TGTGCCAGCAGTCCCCGGGACAGGGGCGATTCCTACGAGCAGTACTTC
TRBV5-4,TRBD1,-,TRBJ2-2,CASSSGQGAGTGELFF,TGTGCCAGCAGCTCTGGACAGGGGGCTGGCACCGGGGAGCTGTTTTTT
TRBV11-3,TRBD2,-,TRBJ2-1,CASSSTPQGLGSDEQFF,TGTGCCAGCAGCTCAACCCCTCAGGGACTAGGAAGCGATGAGCAGTTCTTC
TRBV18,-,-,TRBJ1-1,CASSPQTILVGTEAFF,TGTGCCAGCTCACCACAGACAATTCTAGTTGGTACTGAAGCTTTCTTT
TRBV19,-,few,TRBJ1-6,CASSTTQGLGSPLHF,TGTGCCAGTAGTACGACCCAGGGTTTGGGCTCACCCCTCCACTTT